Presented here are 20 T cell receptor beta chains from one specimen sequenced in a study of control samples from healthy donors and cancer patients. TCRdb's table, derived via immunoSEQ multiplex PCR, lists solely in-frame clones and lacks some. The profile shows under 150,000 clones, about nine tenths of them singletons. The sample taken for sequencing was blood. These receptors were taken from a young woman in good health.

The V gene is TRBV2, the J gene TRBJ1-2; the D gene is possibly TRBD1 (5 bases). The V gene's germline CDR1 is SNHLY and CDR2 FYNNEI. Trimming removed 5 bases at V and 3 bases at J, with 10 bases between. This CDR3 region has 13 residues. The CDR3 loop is CASSSGTDYGYTF. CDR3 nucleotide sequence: TGTGCCAGCAGTTCCGGGACGGACTATGGCTACACCTTC.

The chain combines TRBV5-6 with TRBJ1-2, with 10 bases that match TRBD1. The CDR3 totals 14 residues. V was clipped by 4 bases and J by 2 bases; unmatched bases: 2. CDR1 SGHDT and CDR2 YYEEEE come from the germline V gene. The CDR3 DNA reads TGTGCCAGCAGCAGGGACAGGGGAAACTATGGCTACACCTTC. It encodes CASSRDRGNYGYTF.

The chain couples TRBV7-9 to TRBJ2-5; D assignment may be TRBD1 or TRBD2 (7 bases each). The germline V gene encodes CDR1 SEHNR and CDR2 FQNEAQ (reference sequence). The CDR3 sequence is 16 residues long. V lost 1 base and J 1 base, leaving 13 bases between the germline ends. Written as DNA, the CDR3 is TGTGCCAGCAGCTTAGGGGGAGGGGGCGGCCAAGAGACCCAGTACTTC. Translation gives CASSLGGGGGQETQYF.

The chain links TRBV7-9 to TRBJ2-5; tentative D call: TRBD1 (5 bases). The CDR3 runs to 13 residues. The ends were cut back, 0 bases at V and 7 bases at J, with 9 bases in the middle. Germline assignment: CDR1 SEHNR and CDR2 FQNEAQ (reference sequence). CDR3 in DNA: TGTGCCAGCAGCTTAGCGCAGGGCGGGACCCAGTACTTC. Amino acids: CASSLAQGGTQYF.

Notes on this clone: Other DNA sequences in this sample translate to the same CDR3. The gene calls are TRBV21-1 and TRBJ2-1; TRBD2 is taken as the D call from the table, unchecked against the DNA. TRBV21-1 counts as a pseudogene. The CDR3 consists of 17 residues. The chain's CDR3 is CASTHPTSGSSYNEQFF. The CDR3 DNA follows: TGTGCCAGCACCCACCCGACTAGCGGGAGCTCCTACAATGAGCAGTTCTTC.

This chain's CDR3 is CASSSDPGAGANVLTF. The CDR3 DNA is TGCGCCAGCAGCTCGGACCCGGGGGCTGGGGCCAACGTCCTGACTTTC. This chain links TRBV5-1 with TRBJ2-6, with D perhaps TRBD2 (6 bases). Looked up from germline, CDR1 is SGHRS and CDR2 is YFSETQ. Trimming pared 3 bases from V and 2 bases from J, leaving 12 bases between. This CDR3 contains 16 residues.

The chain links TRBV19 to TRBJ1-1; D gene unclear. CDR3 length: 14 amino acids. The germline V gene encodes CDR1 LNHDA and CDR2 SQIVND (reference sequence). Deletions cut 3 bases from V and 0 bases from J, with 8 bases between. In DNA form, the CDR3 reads TGTGCCAGTAGTATCGGAGGGATGAACACTGAAGCTTTCTTT. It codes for CASSIGGMNTEAFF.

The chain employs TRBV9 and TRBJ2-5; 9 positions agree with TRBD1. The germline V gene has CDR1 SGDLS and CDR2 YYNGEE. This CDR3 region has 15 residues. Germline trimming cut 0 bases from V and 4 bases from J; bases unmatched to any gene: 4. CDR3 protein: CASSVGRGQGETQYF. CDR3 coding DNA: TGTGCCAGCAGCGTAGGCAGGGGACAGGGAGAGACCCAGTACTTC.

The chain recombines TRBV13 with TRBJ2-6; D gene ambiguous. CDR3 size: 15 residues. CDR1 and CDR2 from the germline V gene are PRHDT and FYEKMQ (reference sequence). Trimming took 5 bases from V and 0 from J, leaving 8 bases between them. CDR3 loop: CASSVRYSGANVLTF. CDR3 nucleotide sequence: TGTGCCAGCAGCGTAAGGTACTCTGGGGCCAACGTCCTGACTTTC.

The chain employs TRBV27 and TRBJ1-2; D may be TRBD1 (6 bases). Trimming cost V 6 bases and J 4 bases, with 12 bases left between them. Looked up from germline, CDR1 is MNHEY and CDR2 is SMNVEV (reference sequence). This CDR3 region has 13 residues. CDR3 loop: CASSYREGYGYTF. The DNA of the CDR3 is TGTGCCAGCAGCTACAGGGAAGGCTATGGCTACACCTTC.

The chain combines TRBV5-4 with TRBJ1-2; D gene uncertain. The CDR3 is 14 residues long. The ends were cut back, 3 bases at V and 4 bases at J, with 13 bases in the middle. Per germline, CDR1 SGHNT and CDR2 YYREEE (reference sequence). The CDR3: CASSSPQQLYGYTF. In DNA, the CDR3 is TGTGCCAGCAGCTCTCCGCAGCAACTCTATGGCTACACCTTC.

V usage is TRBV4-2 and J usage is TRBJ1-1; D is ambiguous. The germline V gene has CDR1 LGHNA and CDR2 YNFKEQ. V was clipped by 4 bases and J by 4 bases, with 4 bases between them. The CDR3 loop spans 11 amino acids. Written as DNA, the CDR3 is TGTGCCAGCAGCCCGTCCACTGAAGCTTTCTTT. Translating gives CASSPSTEAFF.

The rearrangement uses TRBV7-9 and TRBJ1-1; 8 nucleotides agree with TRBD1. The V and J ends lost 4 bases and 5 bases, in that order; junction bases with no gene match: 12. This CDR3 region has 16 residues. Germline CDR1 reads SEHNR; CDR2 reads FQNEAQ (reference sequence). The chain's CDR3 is CASSSLRTGSGTEAFF. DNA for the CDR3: TGTGCCAGCAGCTCCCTAAGGACAGGGAGTGGAACTGAAGCTTTCTTT.

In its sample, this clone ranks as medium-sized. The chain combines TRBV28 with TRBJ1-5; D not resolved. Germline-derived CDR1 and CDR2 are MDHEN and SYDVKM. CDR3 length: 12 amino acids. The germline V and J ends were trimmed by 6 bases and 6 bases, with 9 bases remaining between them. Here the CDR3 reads CASSREVQPQHF. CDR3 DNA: TGTGCCAGCAGCCGGGAAGTTCAGCCCCAGCATTTT.

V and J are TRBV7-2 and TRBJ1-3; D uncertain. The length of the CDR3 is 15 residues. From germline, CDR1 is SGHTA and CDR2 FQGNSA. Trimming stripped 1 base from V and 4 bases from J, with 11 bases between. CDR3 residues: CASSLVAGTGNTIYF. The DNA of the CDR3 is TGTGCCAGCAGCTTAGTTGCGGGAACAGGAAACACCATATATTTT.

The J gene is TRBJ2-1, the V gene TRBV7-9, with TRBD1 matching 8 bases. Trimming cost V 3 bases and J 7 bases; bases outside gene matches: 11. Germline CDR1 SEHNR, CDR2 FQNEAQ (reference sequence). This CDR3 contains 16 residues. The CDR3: CASSFAGGAPMNEQFF. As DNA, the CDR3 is TGTGCCAGCAGCTTCGCAGGGGGCGCACCTATGAATGAGCAGTTCTTC.

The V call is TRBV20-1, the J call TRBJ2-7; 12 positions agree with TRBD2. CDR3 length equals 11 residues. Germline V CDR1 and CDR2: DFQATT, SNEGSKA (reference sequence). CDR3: CRGGLAGEQYF. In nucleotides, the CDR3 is TGCAGGGGGGGACTAGCGGGCGAGCAGTACTTC.

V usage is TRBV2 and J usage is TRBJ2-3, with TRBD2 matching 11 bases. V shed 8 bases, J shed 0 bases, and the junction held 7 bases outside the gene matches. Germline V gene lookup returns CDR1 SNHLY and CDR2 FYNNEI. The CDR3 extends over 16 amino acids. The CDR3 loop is CASSGTSGHSTDTQYF. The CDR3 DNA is TGTGCCAGCTCCGGGACTAGCGGTCATAGCACAGATACGCAGTATTTT.

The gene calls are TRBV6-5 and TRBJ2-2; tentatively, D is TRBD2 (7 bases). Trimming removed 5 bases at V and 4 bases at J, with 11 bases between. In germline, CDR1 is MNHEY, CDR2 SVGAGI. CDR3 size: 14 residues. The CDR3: CASSHREGTGELFF. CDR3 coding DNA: TGTGCCAGCAGTCACAGGGAGGGCACCGGGGAGCTGTTTTTT.

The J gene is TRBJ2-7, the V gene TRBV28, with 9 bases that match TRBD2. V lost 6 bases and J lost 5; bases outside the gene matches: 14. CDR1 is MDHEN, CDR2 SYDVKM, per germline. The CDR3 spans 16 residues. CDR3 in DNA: TGTGCCAGCAGCACCCGACTAGCGGCCATACACCACGAGCAGTACTTC. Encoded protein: CASSTRLAAIHHEQYF.